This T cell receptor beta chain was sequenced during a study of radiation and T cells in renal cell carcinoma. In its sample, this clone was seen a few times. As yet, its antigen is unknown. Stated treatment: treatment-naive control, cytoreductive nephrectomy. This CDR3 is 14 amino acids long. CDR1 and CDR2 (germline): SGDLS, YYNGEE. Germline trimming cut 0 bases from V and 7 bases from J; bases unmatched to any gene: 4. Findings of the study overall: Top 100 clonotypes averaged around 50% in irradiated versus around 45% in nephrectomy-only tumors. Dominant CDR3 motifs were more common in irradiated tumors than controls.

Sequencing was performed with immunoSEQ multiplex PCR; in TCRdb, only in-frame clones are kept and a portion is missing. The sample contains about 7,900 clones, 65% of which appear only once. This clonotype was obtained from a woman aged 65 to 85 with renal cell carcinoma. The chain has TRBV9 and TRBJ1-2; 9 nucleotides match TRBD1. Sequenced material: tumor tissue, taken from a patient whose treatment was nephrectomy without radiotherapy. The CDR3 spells CASSVAGQGTGYTF. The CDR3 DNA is TGTGCCAGCAGCGTAGCCGGACAGGGGACTGGCTACACCTTC.